These 26 T cell receptor beta chains came from one sample sequenced in a study of CD8 T cells in Susac syndrome. Random hexamers served to reverse transcribe about 0.45 to 1 ug RNA. TCRdb reanalysed the immunoSEQ multiplex PCR reads using MiXCR and keeps one entry per CDR3 protein. This sample has around 190,000 distinct CDR3 sequences, with roughly 95% found just once. Material for sequencing was CD8+ T cells from PBMCs. The receptors were sampled from a human donor with multiple sclerosis.

This clonotype was counted once. The chain carries TRBV7-6 and TRBJ1-2; no definite D call. Germline V gene sequence: CDR1 SGHVS, CDR2 FNYEAQ. V lost 1 base to trimming and J lost 1 base, with 19 bases between them. The length of the CDR3 is 18 residues. The CDR3 loop reads CASSLVSQPSPVNYGYTF. The CDR3 coding sequence is TGTGCCAGCAGCTTAGTCTCCCAGCCGAGCCCCGTTAACTATGGCTACACCTTC.

This clonotype occurred once. V is TRBV5-6 and J is TRBJ2-3; 8 nucleotides agree with TRBD2. There are 13 residues in the CDR3. CDR1 and CDR2 (germline): SGHDT, YYEEEE. The junction had 8 bases not matched to a gene; V was cut back by 9 bases and J by 5 bases. DNA for the CDR3: TGTGCCACCTCGGCTCTAGCGGGAGATACGCAGTATTTT. Amino acids: CATSALAGDTQYF.

The chain has TRBV2 and TRBJ2-7; D not resolved. V was shortened by 1 base and J by 5 bases, with 12 bases between the two germline ends. Germline CDR1 is SNHLY and CDR2 is FYNNEI. The CDR3 runs 14 residues. The CDR3 nucleotides read TGTGCCAGCAGTGAAGGATCTTGGTTCCACGAGCAGTACTTC. Translating gives CASSEGSWFHEQYF.

The V and J genes are TRBV30 and TRBJ2-5; D is undetermined. The germline V and J ends were trimmed by 2 bases and 0 bases, with 7 bases remaining between them. Germline-derived CDR1 and CDR2 are GTSNPN and SVGIG (reference sequence). The CDR3 has 13 amino acids. CDR3 coding DNA: TGTGCCTGGAGTCCGATAAACCAAGAGACCCAGTACTTC. Amino acids: CAWSPINQETQYF.

The chain links TRBV25-1 to TRBJ2-7; D ambiguous. V lost 8 bases and J 3 bases, leaving 11 bases between the germline ends. The CDR3 extends over 12 amino acids. Germline values: CDR1 MGHDK, CDR2 SYGVNS. The DNA for the CDR3 is TGTGCCAGCTCGGACGGTTTCTACGAGCAGTACTTC. Translating gives CASSDGFYEQYF.

The CDR3 nucleotides are TGTGCCAGCCTTAGGGGGAACACTGAAGCTTTCTTT. Its protein is CASLRGNTEAFF. This rearrangement joins TRBV2 to TRBJ1-1, with D possibly matching TRBD1 (5 bases). The V and J ends lost 8 bases and 1 base respectively, with 8 bases between them. This CDR3 has 12 amino acids. Germline V gives CDR1 SNHLY, CDR2 FYNNEI.

This clonotype was recorded once. The chain is built from TRBV7-3 and TRBJ2-3; TRBD1 matches 8 bases. The V and J ends lost 4 bases and 5 bases, in that order; junction bases with no gene match: 5. Germline lookup yields CDR1 SGHTA and CDR2 FQGTGA. The CDR3 has 14 residues. CDR3 protein: CASSSDRAVDTQYF. DNA of the CDR3: TGTGCCAGCAGCTCGGACAGGGCGGTAGATACGCAGTATTTT.

The chain couples TRBV19 to TRBJ2-7, with unresolved D. V lost 1 base, J lost 4 bases, and 8 bases lay in between. Germline loops: CDR1 LNHDA, CDR2 SQIVND (reference sequence). The CDR3 is 13 amino acids. CDR3 bases: TGTGCCAGTAGTATAGGGCCCCCTTACGAGCAGTACTTC. It translates to CASSIGPPYEQYF.

The CDR3 region has the DNA TGCGCCAGCAGCGGCCCATCATATAATTCACCCCTCCACTTT. As protein: CASSGPSYNSPLHF. The rearrangement links TRBV5-1 to TRBJ1-6; no firm D call. The CDR3 has 14 residues. From germline, CDR1 is SGHRS and CDR2 YFSETQ. Trimming stripped 4 bases from V and 4 bases from J, with 9 bases between.

The V call is TRBV14, the J call TRBJ1-1; D might be TRBD1 (5 bases). V was shortened by 4 bases and J by 4 bases, with 16 bases between the two germline ends. CDR3 size: 15 residues. Germline CDR1 and CDR2: SGHDN and FVKESK. Here the CDR3 DNA reads TGTGCCAGCAGCCCGGCCGGCTGGGGGGGCACTGAAGCTTTCTTT. It translates to CASSPAGWGGTEAFF.

This rearrangement joins TRBV7-7 to TRBJ2-2, with 8 bases identical to TRBD1. This CDR3 region has 17 residues. Germline CDR1 SSHAT, CDR2 FNYEAQ (reference sequence). J lost 2 bases, V lost 2 bases, and 7 bases had no gene match. In DNA form, the CDR3 reads TGTGCCAGCAGCTTAAGGACAGGGAGTCAAAACACCGGGGAGCTGTTTTTT. Translating gives CASSLRTGSQNTGELFF.

The genes are TRBV7-2 and TRBJ2-3, with 7 bases identical to TRBD2. The CDR3 totals 15 residues. The V gene end was trimmed by 6 bases and the J gene end by 5 bases; junction bases not matched to a gene: 11. From germline, CDR1 is SGHTA and CDR2 FQGNSA. CDR3 region: CASSLRRGGGDTQYF. CDR3 coding DNA: TGTGCCAGCAGTCTGAGGCGCGGGGGAGGAGATACGCAGTATTTT.

The V and J genes are TRBV29-1 and TRBJ2-5, with D perhaps TRBD2 (5 bases). Germline V CDR1 and CDR2: SQVTM, ANQGSEA. The V and J ends lost 7 bases and 2 bases respectively, with 17 bases between them. The CDR3 is 14 amino acids. CDR3 nucleotides: TGCAGCGCCCTGAACCCTACTAGACAAGAGACCCAGTACTTC. Translated: CSALNPTRQETQYF.

This clonotype has only one observation. The rearrangement links TRBV9 to TRBJ1-1; 8 bases line up with TRBD1. The CDR3 consists of 14 residues. Germline CDR1 and CDR2: SGDLS and YYNGEE. With V trimmed by 2 bases and J by 5 bases, 5 bases remained unmatched. CDR3 sequence (DNA): TGTGCCAGCAGCGTGACAGGGGCATTGACTGAAGCTTTCTTT. Translating gives CASSVTGALTEAFF.

CDR3 nucleotides: TGTGCCAGCAGCGTGCTTGAAGCTTTCTTT. Amino acids: CASSVLEAFF. The chain uses TRBV9 and TRBJ1-1; no firm D call. The germline CDR1 and CDR2 sequences are SGDLS and YYNGEE. The CDR3 loop spans 10 amino acids. The V end lost 2 bases, the J end lost 7 bases, and 3 bases lay between the germline ends.

The chain is built from TRBV6-5 and TRBJ2-1; the D is unclear. V dropped 4 bases and J dropped 6 bases, with 7 bases sitting between them. Germline CDR1 and CDR2: MNHEY and SVGAGI. The CDR3 consists of 12 residues. The CDR3 sequence: CASSSPVNEQFF. In DNA, the CDR3 is TGTGCCAGCAGTTCGCCTGTCAATGAGCAGTTCTTC.

The CDR3 DNA sequence: TGCGCCAGCAGCTTGGGACTCCCAGGCTTTGACGGGCAGTACTTC. This gives the protein CASSLGLPGFDGQYF. The rearrangement joins TRBV5-1 to TRBJ2-7; D is undetermined. The germline gives CDR1 SGHRS, CDR2 YFSETQ. The CDR3 consists of 15 residues. Trimming stripped 0 bases from V and 9 bases from J, with 19 bases between.

The chain uses TRBV9 and TRBJ2-5; TRBD2 matches at 9 bases. From germline, CDR1 is SGDLS and CDR2 YYNGEE. Losses at the gene ends were 3 bases for V and 1 base for J; bases not matched to a gene: 7. This CDR3 comprises 16 residues. CDR3 sequence: CASSGGAGGFQETQYF. Written as DNA, the CDR3 is TGTGCCAGCAGCGGGGGAGCGGGGGGATTCCAAGAGACCCAGTACTTC.

V and J are TRBV7-6 and TRBJ2-2; the D call may be TRBD1 or TRBD2 (5 bases each). The germline CDR1 and CDR2 sequences are SGHVS and FNYEAQ. V dropped 5 bases and J dropped 1 base, with 11 bases sitting between them. This CDR3 region has 15 residues. CDR3 sequence: CASSISGGNTGELFF. The CDR3 DNA sequence: TGTGCCAGCAGCATAAGTGGGGGGAACACCGGGGAGCTGTTTTTT. Variable domain in full (rest from reference TRBV7-6 and TRBJ2-2): GAGVSQSPRYKVTKRGQDVALRCDPISGHVSLYWYRQALGQGPEFLTYFNYEAQQDKSGLPNDRFSAERPEGSISTLTIQRTEQRDSAMYRCASSISGGNTGELFFGEGSRLTVL.

This clonotype was found once. V usage is TRBV7-9 and J usage is TRBJ1-3; D gene unclear. This CDR3 comprises 15 residues. Germline CDR1 is SEHNR and CDR2 is FQNEAQ (reference sequence). V was cut by 5 bases and J by 0 bases, with 11 bases left in between. In DNA form, the CDR3 reads TGTGCCAGCAGCCTAGACTTTTCCTCTGGAAACACCATATATTTT. This translates into CASSLDFSSGNTIYF.

The chain couples TRBV7-2 to TRBJ2-5; maybe TRBD2 (6 bases). The V gene lost 2 bases and the J gene lost 2 bases, with 24 bases spanning the gap. There are 19 residues in the CDR3. The V gene's germline CDR1 is SGHTA and CDR2 FQGNSA. The DNA of the CDR3 is TGTGCCAGCAGCTTAAGTTGGTCGTCGGCTAGCGAACCGCAAGAGACCCAGTACTTC. The encoded protein is CASSLSWSSASEPQETQYF.

In its sample, this clonotype was seen once. The V and J genes are TRBV28 and TRBJ2-7, with D perhaps matching TRBD1 (5 bases). Trimming took 6 bases from V and 2 from J, leaving 8 bases between them. Germline V gene data show CDR1 as MDHEN and CDR2 as SYDVKM. This CDR3 spans 12 amino acids. The CDR3 is CASRPGTYEQYF. In DNA, the CDR3 is TGTGCCAGCAGGCCAGGGACCTACGAGCAGTACTTC.

The chain has TRBV27 and TRBJ1-6, with a weak D call TRBD1 (5 bases). V lost 8 bases, J lost 7 bases, and 12 bases lay in between. The CDR3 is 13 residues long. CDR1 and CDR2 (germline): MNHEY, SMNVEV (reference sequence). In nucleotides, the CDR3 is TGTGCCAGCTTTGGGACTTGGAATTCACCCCTCCACTTT. This translates into CASFGTWNSPLHF.

For the CDR3, the DNA is TGTGCCAGCAGTTTTCTGACTAGCGGGCCCTACGAGCAGTACTTC. Encoded protein: CASSFLTSGPYEQYF. This rearrangement joins TRBV27 to TRBJ2-7; 10 bases map to TRBD2. The CDR3 is 15 amino acids. V was pared by 3 bases and J by 2 bases, with 4 bases of the junction left unmatched. CDR1 and CDR2 from the germline V gene are MNHEY and SMNVEV (reference sequence).

The V call is TRBV20-1, the J call TRBJ2-7; D is tentatively TRBD1 or TRBD2 (5 bases each). The CDR3 loop spans 13 amino acids. Trimming pared 4 bases from V and 7 bases from J, leaving 17 bases between. Looked up from germline, CDR1 is DFQATT and CDR2 is SNEGSKA (reference sequence). Written as DNA, the CDR3 is TGCAGTGCTACAGAAAGGGGCCCGGGGGAGCAGTACTTC. It codes for CSATERGPGEQYF.

This chain connects TRBV30 to TRBJ2-2; 7 bases agree with TRBD2. The V and J ends lost 8 bases and 8 bases, in that order; junction bases with no gene match: 5. Germline CDR1 is GTSNPN and CDR2 is SVGIG (reference sequence). This CDR3 has 11 amino acids. The CDR3 nucleotides read TGTGCCGGCCCACTAGCGGGGGAGCTGTTTTTT. It is translated as CAGPLAGELFF.